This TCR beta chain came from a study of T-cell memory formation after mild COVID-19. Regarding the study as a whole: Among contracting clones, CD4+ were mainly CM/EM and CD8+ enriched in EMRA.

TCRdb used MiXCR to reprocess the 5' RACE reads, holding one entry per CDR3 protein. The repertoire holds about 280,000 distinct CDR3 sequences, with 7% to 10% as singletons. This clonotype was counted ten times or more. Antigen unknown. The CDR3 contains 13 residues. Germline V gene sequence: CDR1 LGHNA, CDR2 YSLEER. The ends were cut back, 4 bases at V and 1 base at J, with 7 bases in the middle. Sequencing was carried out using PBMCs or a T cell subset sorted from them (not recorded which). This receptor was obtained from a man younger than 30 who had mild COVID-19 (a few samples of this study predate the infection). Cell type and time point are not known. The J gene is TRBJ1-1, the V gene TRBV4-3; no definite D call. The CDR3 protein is CASSRNPNTEAFF. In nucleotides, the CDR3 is TGCGCCAGCAGCCGAAACCCGAACACTGAAGCTTTCTTT.